Given below is one T cell receptor (beta chain) in context. Sample-barcoded 5' priming and a J-beta primer mix drove a second PCR of roughly 7 to 11 cycles. TCRdb independently ran MiXCR on the 5' RACE reads; one entry per CDR3 protein. This table has under 2 million distinct CDR3 sequences, roughly 32% appearing once. CDR1 and CDR2 from the germline V gene are DFQATT and SNEGSKA (reference sequence). V was pared by 2 bases and J by 2 bases, with 18 bases between. The CDR3 is 16 amino acids. This sample was included in a study of blood T cells in healthy people across ages. The receptor was isolated from a woman in her 30s in good health. The rearrangement joins TRBV20-1 to TRBJ1-1; possibly TRBD1 for D (6 bases). Input material: blood. CDR3 residues: CSARQQGMGLNTEAFF. The DNA of the CDR3 is TGCAGTGCTAGACAACAGGGTATGGGTTTAAACACTGAAGCTTTCTTT.